This entry concerns a single TCR delta chain. This clone occurred a few times. Its antigen remains unidentified. One base separates it from a far larger clone, so it is likely a read error. Other DNA sequences in this specimen translate into the identical CDR3. The source of the sample is a study of gamma delta lymphoproliferative disorders and STAT genes (dated by TCRdb to about 2018). In terms of the full investigation: Gamma-chain libraries were prepared from at least 50 ng of genomic DNA using the LymphoTrack Dx TCRG Assay. Because no corresponding Invivoscribe delta assay was available, delta-chain libraries were prepared according to the EuroClonality-NGS working group standard operating procedure. The study profiled TCR gamma and delta CDR3 repertoires by deep sequencing in Tgammadelta lymphoproliferative disease patients and healthy controls, within a larger immunophenotypic and STAT-mutation study. To confirm results, a couple of gamma-chain samples and all delta-chain samples were sequenced twice. Overall study results and their limits: According to the authors, NGS specificity may be reduced at low frequencies, so whether leukemic clones are public or private needs confirmation. Control T cells were likely spread across varied maturation stages, whereas leukemic cells were skewed toward terminal effectors, which potentially limits comparisons between patients and controls. Nearly all major gamma and delta clonotypes of patients were found to be public, being shared with at least one healthy donor, and only a couple of gamma clonotypes were found to be private to disease. When whole repertoires were clustered, gamma repertoires from patients formed a group apart from those of healthy controls, but delta repertoires showed no separation between the groups.

TCR sequencing was performed on genomic DNA from peripheral blood mononuclear cells isolated from patients and controls. The control group, matched to the patients for age and sex, consisted of around 23 healthy adult blood donors (around twelve males and approximately eleven females) with a median age of roughly 64 years. Both library methods used multiplex PCR with primers targeting conserved V and J regions of the TCR genes. Purified and pooled amplicons were sequenced on an Illumina MiSeq platform. The study's own analysis went as follows. V(D)J alignment, clonotype assembly and translation were done with MiXCR, while functionality assessment and CDR3 repertoire analyses were done with VDJtools. The IMGT definition of CDR3 was applied, and only productive sequences using functional genes were analyzed, with ORF genes and pseudogenes left out. Identical amino acid CDR3s of major clonotypes (frequency >=5%) were searched for across all patients and controls using a custom Python script. A one-sided non-parametric Wilcoxon test was used to compare clonotype frequencies in patients versus controls. After TCRdb called clones again from the public reads with CATT, rows with identical DNA were merged. These V and J calls rely on TCRdb rather than the paper's analysis. Here the sample has some 1,300 delta-chain clones; around 0.84% occur a single time. The top ten hold around 48% of the sample.

At the junction V is shortened by 1 base and J by 2 bases, with 16 bases in between. The CDR3 numbers 16 residues from cysteine through phenylalanine. The DNA shown is the 48-base CDR3, in frame from base 1. From a lookup of the germline V gene, CDR1 and CDR2 are GEAIGNYY and EKD. This receptor was taken from a human donor in good health. The sequenced material came from blood. The rearranged chain carries TRDV2 and TRDJ1; the D region possibly corresponds to TRDD3 (6 bases align). The sequenced DNA is TGTGCCTGTGACACTGTGGGGGCCCGGGGAACCGATAAACTCATCTTT. This translates into CACDTVGARGTDKLIF.